This entry lists 3 T cell receptor beta chains sequenced from one sample in a study of beta chain features in type 1 diabetes. Their target antigens are unknown. What was sequenced were expressed TCRB transcripts, since all of the isolated RNA had been reverse transcribed. Profiling relied on immunoSEQ multiplex PCR, and the TCRdb table lists in-frame clones only, not all of them. In the table there are some 640,000 clones, more than 12% of which are singletons. Points from the study as a whole: Patients with Type 1 diabetes showed moderately but significantly shorter TCRB CDR3s in all four CD4+ subsets.

The source material was naive CD4+ T cells from blood. The receptors shown here come from a man aged 18 to 29 with type 1 diabetes.

The V gene is TRBV7-3, the J gene TRBJ2-2, with D maybe TRBD1 (6 bases). V lost 6 bases and J 1 base, leaving 9 bases between the germline ends. The CDR3 length is 14 residues. Germline V gene data show CDR1 as SGHTA and CDR2 as FQGTGA. The CDR3 region has the DNA TGTGCCAGCAGTCCGGGACAGAACACCGGGGAGCTGTTTTTT. Protein product: CASSPGQNTGELFF. Combining the CDR3 with reference TRBV7-3 and TRBJ2-2 gives the whole variable domain GAGVSQTPSNKVTEKGKYVELRCDPISGHTALYWYRQSLGQGPEFLIYFQGTGAADDSGLPNDRFFAVRPEGSVSTLKIQRTERGDSAVYLCASSPGQNTGELFFGEGSRLTVL.

V usage is TRBV9 and J usage is TRBJ1-2; no clear D. The CDR3 runs 14 residues. The germline V and J ends were trimmed by 1 base and 4 bases, with 11 bases remaining between them. CDR1 is SGDLS, CDR2 YYNGEE, per germline. Here the CDR3 reads CASSVSHGVYGYTF. The CDR3 DNA follows: TGTGCCAGCAGCGTAAGTCACGGGGTCTATGGCTACACCTTC.

The rearrangement uses TRBV7-2 and TRBJ1-1; TRBD1 might be the D (6 bases). The CDR3 totals 15 residues. V was trimmed by 3 bases and J by 3 bases, leaving 14 bases between them. Germline V gene sequence: CDR1 SGHTA, CDR2 FQGNSA. CDR3 in DNA: TGTGCCAGCAGCTTGGGGGCGGGGAGGGACACTGAAGCTTTCTTT. Translated, it gives CASSLGAGRDTEAFF.